Shown below are 2 T cell receptor beta chains from a single sample sequenced in a study of blood T cell repertoires in COVID-19. TCRdb's table, derived via immunoSEQ multiplex PCR, lists solely in-frame clones and lacks some. Counted here are about 320,000 clones, about 83% occurring once; the ten biggest clones make up approximately 1.3%. The sequencing sample was made of peripheral blood. Source of these receptors: a woman in her forties or fifties with acute or convalescent COVID-19.

The chain is built from TRBV24-1 and TRBJ1-4, with D perhaps TRBD1 (5 bases). The DNA end is a closer match to TRBJ2-2, so the J assignment may be wrong. CDR3 length: 13 residues. Germline V lookup: CDR1 KGHDR, CDR2 SFDVKD. Here the CDR3 reads CATSDNLDRELFF. The CDR3 nucleotides are TGTGCCACCAGTGATAACCTGGACAGGGAGCTGTTTTTT.

This clone was seen only a few times. The rearrangement joins TRBV6-1 to TRBJ1-2; TRBD1 might be the D (6 bases). CDR1 MNHNS and CDR2 SASEGT come from the germline V gene. This CDR3 spans 15 amino acids. V gave up 3 bases and J gave up 0 bases, with 11 bases separating them. The CDR3 nucleotides read TGTGCCAGCAGTGAGGGACAAATAGCTAACTATGGCTACACCTTC. Encoded protein: CASSEGQIANYGYTF.